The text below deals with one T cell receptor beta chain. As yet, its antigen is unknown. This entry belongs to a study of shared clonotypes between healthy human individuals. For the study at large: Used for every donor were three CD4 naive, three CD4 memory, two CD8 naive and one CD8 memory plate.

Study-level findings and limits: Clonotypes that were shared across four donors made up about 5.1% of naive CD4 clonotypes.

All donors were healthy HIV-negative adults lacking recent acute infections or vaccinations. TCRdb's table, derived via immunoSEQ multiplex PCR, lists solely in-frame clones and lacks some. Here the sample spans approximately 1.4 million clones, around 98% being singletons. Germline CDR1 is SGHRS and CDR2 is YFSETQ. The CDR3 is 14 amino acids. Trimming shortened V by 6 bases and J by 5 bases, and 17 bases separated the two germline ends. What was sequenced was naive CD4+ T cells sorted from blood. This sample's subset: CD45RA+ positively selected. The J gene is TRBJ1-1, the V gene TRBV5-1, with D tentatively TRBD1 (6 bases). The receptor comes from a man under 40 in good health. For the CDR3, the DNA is TGCGCCAGCACCATGGAGGGGGTTTGGACTGAAGCTTTCTTT. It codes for CASTMEGVWTEAFF.